Below are 18 T cell receptor beta chains sequenced from a single sample in a study of shared clonotypes between healthy human individuals. The table came from immunoSEQ multiplex PCR; TCRdb's copy has only in-frame clones and leaves some out. The sample lists around 2.1 million clones; approximately 94% were seen once. CD45RO-negative CD8 cells positively selected for CCR7 made up the naive population, which excluded terminally differentiated effector memory CD45RA+ cells. Material: naive CD8+ T cells from PBMCs. The receptors stem from a man aged 18-30 years in good health. Some clones in this sample may be carry-over from other donors' samples.

The chain recombines TRBV9 with TRBJ2-2; 10 nucleotides match TRBD1. Germline CDR1 reads SGDLS; CDR2 reads YYNGEE. The CDR3 spans 17 residues. J was trimmed by 5 bases and V by 3 bases; bases with no gene match: 10. CDR3 in amino acids: CASSAATGGRRTGELFF. The CDR3 region has the DNA TGTGCCAGCAGCGCAGCGACAGGGGGCAGGCGTACCGGGGAGCTGTTTTTT.

The chain joins TRBV29-1 to TRBJ2-3, with D perhaps TRBD2 (6 bases). Germline lookup yields CDR1 SQVTM and CDR2 ANQGSEA. Trimming took 4 bases from V and 4 from J, leaving 18 bases between them. This CDR3 contains 15 residues. CDR3 bases: TGCAGCGTTGTGGGGCTCAGGGAGGACCCAGATACGCAGTATTTT. Its translation: CSVVGLREDPDTQYF.

The CDR3 reads CASTTQGGEGEQFF. CDR3 sequence (DNA): TGTGCCAGCACCACACAGGGGGGAGAAGGTGAGCAGTTCTTC. J is TRBJ2-1 and V is TRBV28; 8 positions agree with TRBD1. The CDR3 totals 14 residues. Trimming at V came to 7 bases and at J to 9 bases, leaving 11 bases not matched to a gene. Germline CDR1 reads MDHEN; CDR2 reads SYDVKM.

Turning to this clone: Other DNA sequences in the same sample also yield this CDR3. The chain is built from TRBV14 and TRBJ2-7; the match to TRBD1 covers 9 bases. Germline-derived CDR1 and CDR2 are SGHDN and FVKESK. This CDR3 spans 15 amino acids. With V trimmed by 4 bases and J by 0 bases, 4 bases remained unmatched. The CDR3 DNA reads TGTGCCAGCAGCCTGGGACAGGGCAGCTCCTACGAGCAGTACTTC. Translating it yields CASSLGQGSSYEQYF.

This chain joins TRBV4-2 and TRBJ2-7; D perhaps matches TRBD2 (6 bases). There are 16 residues in the CDR3. The V end was cut by 1 base, the J end by 0 bases, with 13 bases between. The germline gives CDR1 LGHNA, CDR2 YNFKEQ. The CDR3 nucleotides are TGTGCCAGCAGCCAAGGTCGGGCGGGGAGCTCCTACGAGCAGTACTTC. Translation: CASSQGRAGSSYEQYF.

The chain combines TRBV2 with TRBJ1-2; no definite D call. Germline CDR1 SNHLY, CDR2 FYNNEI. There are 13 residues in the CDR3. V was pared by 8 bases and J by 2 bases, with 12 bases between. The CDR3 DNA follows: TGTGCCAGCCTCGGGGATTCGAACTATGGCTACACCTTC. This sequence encodes CASLGDSNYGYTF.

CDR3 amino acids: CASSGGRGTEAFF. In DNA, the CDR3 is TGTGCCAGCAGCGGGGGTAGGGGCACTGAAGCTTTCTTT. The chain carries TRBV5-6 and TRBJ1-1, with D perhaps matching TRBD1 (5 bases). The germline V gene has CDR1 SGHDT and CDR2 YYEEEE. The V end was cut by 4 bases, the J end by 4 bases, with 11 bases between. This CDR3 has 13 residues. The complete variable domain, with remaining parts taken from reference TRBV5-6 and TRBJ1-1, reads DAGVTQSPTHLIKTRGQQVTLRCSPKSGHDTVSWYQQALGQGPQFIFQYYEEEERQRGNFPDRFSGHQFPNYSSELNVNALLLGDSALYLCASSGGRGTEAFFGQGTRLTVV.

The chain recombines TRBV9 with TRBJ2-7; weak D call: TRBD2 (6 bases). This CDR3 region has 14 residues. V was shortened by 3 bases and J by 3 bases, with 13 bases between the two germline ends. The germline gives CDR1 SGDLS, CDR2 YYNGEE. CDR3 region: CASSGRDSLYEQYF. The CDR3, as DNA: TGTGCCAGCAGCGGCCGGGACTCCCTCTACGAGCAGTACTTC.

The V call is TRBV5-1, the J call TRBJ1-2; 9 nucleotides match TRBD1. Losses at the gene ends were 4 bases for V and 4 bases for J; bases not matched to a gene: 11. This CDR3 spans 16 amino acids. CDR1 and CDR2 (germline): SGHRS, YFSETQ. The chain's CDR3 is CASSDGVTGGGYGYTF. The CDR3, as DNA: TGCGCCAGCAGCGATGGAGTAACAGGGGGCGGCTATGGCTACACCTTC.

The J gene is TRBJ2-7, the V gene TRBV7-2, with a possible D match to TRBD2 (5 bases). This CDR3 comprises 15 residues. Germline V lookup: CDR1 SGHTA, CDR2 FQGNSA. Trimming pared 5 bases from V and 4 bases from J, leaving 18 bases between. CDR3 protein: CASSRNGLEVYEQYF. CDR3 nucleotide sequence: TGTGCCAGCAGCCGGAACGGGCTGGAGGTGTACGAGCAGTACTTC.

The rearrangement joins TRBV28 to TRBJ2-5; TRBD2 agrees at 10 bases. Trimming removed 8 bases from V and 2 bases from J; junction bases left unmatched: 11. CDR1 MDHEN and CDR2 SYDVKM come from the germline V gene. The CDR3 sequence is 16 residues long. CDR3 amino acids: CASPASGSGLQETQYF. In DNA, the CDR3 is TGTGCCAGCCCCGCTAGCGGGAGTGGTCTTCAAGAGACCCAGTACTTC.

The chain links TRBV28 to TRBJ2-7, with 7 bases matching TRBD1. CDR3 length equals 17 residues. The germline V gene has CDR1 MDHEN and CDR2 SYDVKM. The V and J ends lost 2 bases and 0 bases, in that order; junction bases with no gene match: 10. This CDR3 reads CASSLISGTVLSYEQYF. The CDR3 DNA is TGTGCCAGCAGTTTAATATCCGGGACAGTTCTCTCCTACGAGCAGTACTTC.

This sequence joins TRBV11-1 and TRBJ2-7; D assignment may be TRBD1 or TRBD2 (5 bases each). Trimming took off 1 base at V and 5 bases at J, with 12 bases between the two ends. The CDR3 contains 14 residues. Looked up from germline, CDR1 is SGHAT and CDR2 is FQDESV (reference sequence). The DNA of the CDR3 is TGTGCCAGCAGCTTAGAGGGACGGGCAAACGAGCAGTACTTC. It encodes CASSLEGRANEQYF.

The chain is built from TRBV28 and TRBJ2-5, with 7 bases that match TRBD1. Germline assignment: CDR1 MDHEN and CDR2 SYDVKM. Germline trimming cut 10 bases from V and 3 bases from J; bases unmatched to any gene: 11. The CDR3 has 14 residues. CDR3 in amino acids: CATIKGTAKETQYF. DNA of the CDR3: TGTGCCACCATAAAGGGGACAGCGAAAGAGACCCAGTACTTC.

The chain links TRBV4-1 to TRBJ1-4, with 9 bases lining up with TRBD1. This CDR3 is built from 15 residues. Looked up from germline, CDR1 is MGHRA and CDR2 is YSYEKL. Unmatched junction bases numbered 6, after V lost 3 bases and J lost 7 bases. CDR3 coding DNA: TGCGCCAGCAGCCAGGCCGGGACAGGGTTTGAAAAACTGTTTTTT. Encoded protein: CASSQAGTGFEKLFF.

The J gene is TRBJ2-1, the V gene TRBV4-3; the match to TRBD2 covers 13 bases. Germline CDR1 LGHNA, CDR2 YSLEER. The CDR3 length is 15 residues. The J segment lost 7 bases and the V segment lost 4 bases, leaving 4 bases of the junction unmatched. Here the CDR3 DNA reads TGCGCCAGCAGCCCGGGACTAGCGGGATGGAATGAGCAGTTCTTC. This sequence encodes CASSPGLAGWNEQFF.

The chain employs TRBV7-9 and TRBJ2-7; D tentatively fits TRBD1 or TRBD2 (6 bases each). The CDR3 sequence is 15 residues long. CDR1 is SEHNR, CDR2 FQNEAQ, per germline (reference sequence). Trimming removed 7 bases at V and 4 bases at J, with 20 bases between. Here the CDR3 DNA reads TGTGCCAGCACTATAACGGGAGAGGGGGATTACGAGCAGTACTTC. Translating gives CASTITGEGDYEQYF.

The count of this clone is one. The gene calls are TRBV4-3 and TRBJ2-1; the match to TRBD2 covers 11 bases. This CDR3 has 16 residues. With V trimmed by 2 bases and J by 7 bases, 7 bases remained unmatched. From germline, CDR1 is LGHNA and CDR2 YSLEER. CDR3 sequence reads: CASSQTYSGRANEQFF. The CDR3 nucleotides are TGCGCCAGCAGCCAAACTTATAGCGGGAGGGCAAATGAGCAGTTCTTC.